What follows describes a single T cell receptor (beta chain). This clonotype was seen only a few times. The clone's antigen remains unknown. No much larger clonotype is one base removed from it; base qualities were not supplied. The CDR3, cysteine through phenylalanine, is 13 amino acids long. Just the 39-base CDR3 DNA is kept, in frame starting at base 1. CDR1 and CDR2 (KGHDR, SFDVKD) derive from the germline V gene. Unmatched junction bases come to 5, with V trimmed by 6 bases and J by 10 bases. The library was generated by PCR. This sample was sequenced with an Illumina HiSeq 2500. TCR library preparation used molecular barcoding, with unique molecular identifiers applied to normalize quantification of the TCRbeta repertoire. Using fastp trimming at Q25 and MiXCR clonotype assembly, TCRdb reanalyzed the public sequencing data and kept in-frame beta chains. When rows share a CDR3 protein, they turn into one entry using the most common DNA and genes. For this sample the table gives 500,000 or so distinct CDR3 sequences, of which approximately 32% were detected only once. The ten largest clonotypes hold 2% to 3% of the sample.

These data come from a study of T-cell reconstitution after alpha-beta-depleted transplantation in children listed by TCRdb under 2016. General notes on the study: Using TCR repertoire profiling, the study quantitatively followed how T-cell immune reconstitution unfolded in children after TCRalphabeta/CD19-depleted allogeneic hematopoietic cell transplantation.

The source material was PBMCs from the stem cell graft donor, sampled from the stem cell graft. This sequence was found in a human donor who donated a stem cell graft to a child with aplastic anemia. This chain is built from TRBV24-1 and TRBJ2-1; TRBD2 aligns with 10 central bases. The CDR3 in this case is CATSPGLAPEQFF. The nucleotide sequence reads as follows: TGTGCCACCAGTCCGGGACTAGCGCCAGAGCAGTTCTTC.